Each of the 29 T cell receptor beta chains below was sequenced from the same sample in a study of OX40 agonist ivuxolimab in advanced cancers. Using immunoSEQ multiplex PCR, the repertoire was profiled, and TCRdb retains in-frame clones only, with some absent. The sample lists 80,000 to 100,000 clones, around 91% seen once, with roughly 1.6% in the top ten. This specimen consisted of CD4+ or CD8+ T cells sorted from blood, obtained in a trial of the OX40 agonist ivuxolimab. Receptors were obtained from an adult with an advanced solid tumor such as melanoma, head and neck, liver or kidney cancer.

This clone was observed a single time. The CDR3 loop reads CASSLRGGDTEAFF. The CDR3 DNA follows: TGTGCCAGCAGTCTAAGGGGGGGCGACACTGAAGCTTTCTTT. The rearrangement uses TRBV28 and TRBJ1-1; tentatively, D is TRBD1 (6 bases). V shed 5 bases and J shed 3 bases, with 13 bases lying between them. This CDR3 region has 14 residues. The V gene's germline CDR1 is MDHEN and CDR2 SYDVKM.

The chain combines TRBV27 with TRBJ2-2; 10 nucleotides align to TRBD2. The germline gives CDR1 MNHEY, CDR2 SMNVEV (reference sequence). After removal of 6 bases from V and 6 bases from J, the junction contained 16 bases not matched to a gene. The CDR3 extends over 18 amino acids. The CDR3 sequence: CASRGGAVSGRIPGELFF. The CDR3 bases are TGTGCCAGCAGGGGGGGGGCGGTTAGCGGGAGGATCCCCGGGGAGCTGTTTTTT.

Only a few counts were recorded for this clone. The chain is built from TRBV6-1 and TRBJ1-1; 7 bases are shared with TRBD1. J lost 0 bases, V lost 4 bases, and 2 bases had no gene match. Germline loops: CDR1 MNHNS, CDR2 SASEGT. The CDR3 consists of 14 residues. The CDR3 here is CASSAQGVNTEAFF. CDR3 DNA: TGTGCCAGCAGTGCTCAGGGGGTGAACACTGAAGCTTTCTTT.

The V gene is TRBV7-2, the J gene TRBJ2-3; 9 bases agree with TRBD2. The CDR3 has 15 amino acids. V lost 5 bases and J lost 1; bases outside the gene matches: 4. Per germline, CDR1 SGHTA and CDR2 FQGNSA. CDR3 in amino acids: CASSPWTSGTDTQYF. The CDR3 DNA is TGTGCCAGCAGCCCCTGGACTAGCGGCACAGATACGCAGTATTTT.

V usage is TRBV7-3 and J usage is TRBJ2-1, with a tentative D call TRBD2 (6 bases). Trimming pared 2 bases from V and 9 bases from J, leaving 14 bases between. CDR1 SGHTA and CDR2 FQGTGA come from the germline V gene. The CDR3 totals 14 residues. The CDR3 sequence: CASSLQPSGGEQFF. DNA of the CDR3: TGTGCCAGCAGCTTACAGCCCTCCGGGGGTGAGCAGTTCTTC.

V and J are TRBV28 and TRBJ2-1; D gene uncertain. The CDR3 has 11 residues. V was pared by 3 bases and J by 7 bases, with 4 bases between. Germline-derived CDR1 and CDR2 are MDHEN and SYDVKM. The CDR3 region is CASSFRNEQFF. Written as DNA, the CDR3 is TGTGCCAGCAGTTTTAGGAATGAGCAGTTCTTC.

V gene TRBV5-1 combines with J gene TRBJ2-3; D call uncertain. Germline CDR1 SGHRS, CDR2 YFSETQ. The CDR3 length is 13 residues. Between the trimmed V and J ends, which lost 5 bases and 1 base, there was a span of 8 bases. The CDR3 region is CASRGKGTDTQYF. The CDR3 region has the DNA TGCGCCAGCAGAGGAAAGGGCACAGATACGCAGTATTTT.

The CDR3 here is CASSLTGVGETQYF. Written as DNA, the CDR3 is TGTGCCAGCAGCTTGACGGGGGTGGGAGAGACCCAGTACTTC. The chain is built from TRBV5-4 and TRBJ2-5, with a tentative D call TRBD2 (6 bases). The CDR3 runs to 14 residues. CDR1 and CDR2 from the germline V gene are SGHNT and YYREEE (reference sequence). The germline V and J ends were trimmed by 1 base and 4 bases, with 11 bases remaining between them.

The count of this clone is one. The germline gene is not matched at one end of the junction; a read error may be the cause. The chain joins TRBV7-3 to TRBJ2-1; 7 bases are shared with TRBD2. This CDR3 spans 15 amino acids. The germline V gene has CDR1 SGHTA and CDR2 FQGTGA. The CDR3, as DNA: TGTGCCAGCAGCTTAATGGCTAGCGGTAACAATGGGCAGTTCTTC. Its protein is CASSLMASGNNGQFF.

The V gene is TRBV6-1, the J gene TRBJ1-5, with a weak D call TRBD1 (6 bases). This CDR3 region has 13 residues. V dropped 4 bases and J dropped 6 bases, with 10 bases sitting between them. Germline loops: CDR1 MNHNS, CDR2 SASEGT. CDR3 residues: CASSVEQGQPQHF. In DNA form, the CDR3 reads TGTGCCAGCAGTGTCGAACAGGGTCAGCCCCAGCATTTT.

The chain is built from TRBV7-2 and TRBJ2-7; no clear D gene. CDR1 is SGHTA and CDR2 is FQGNSA in the germline V gene. V was trimmed by 3 bases and J by 2 bases, leaving 14 bases between them. The length of the CDR3 is 15 residues. CDR3 amino acids: CASSFSSILAYEQYF. Written as DNA, the CDR3 is TGTGCCAGCAGCTTCTCCAGTATCCTTGCCTACGAGCAGTACTTC.

This chain connects TRBV5-1 to TRBJ1-1; weak D call: TRBD1 (5 bases). V was trimmed by 0 bases and J by 0 bases, leaving 12 bases between them. This CDR3 region has 16 residues. CDR1 is SGHRS, CDR2 YFSETQ, per germline. The CDR3 loop reads CASSLAIRTLNTEAFF. CDR3 bases: TGCGCCAGCAGCTTGGCCATTCGGACACTGAACACTGAAGCTTTCTTT. Full variable domain (missing parts from reference TRBV5-1 and TRBJ1-1): KAGVTQTPRYLIKTRGQQVTLSCSPISGHRSVSWYQQTPGQGLQFLFEYFSETQRNKGNFPGRFSGRQFSNSRSEMNVSTLELGDSALYLCASSLAIRTLNTEAFFGQGTRLTVV.

V is TRBV21-1 and J is TRBJ2-5. TRBV21-1 is described as a pseudogene. This CDR3 contains 13 residues. The CDR3 DNA follows: TGTGCCAGCAGCTTCGACCAGGAGGAGACCCAGTACTTC. This encodes CASSFDQEETQYF.

This chain uses TRBV5-1 with TRBJ2-2; D ambiguous. CDR1 is SGHRS and CDR2 is YFSETQ in the germline V gene. This CDR3 is built from 11 residues. The germline V and J ends were trimmed by 2 bases and 4 bases, with 0 bases remaining between them. CDR3 sequence reads: CASSFTGELFF. The CDR3, as DNA: TGCGCCAGCAGCTTCACCGGGGAGCTGTTTTTT.

The CDR3 nucleotides read TGTGCCAGCTCACCAATTTTTAGCCTTGGAAACACCATATATTTT. As protein: CASSPIFSLGNTIYF. The chain joins TRBV18 to TRBJ1-3; D call uncertain. The V gene's germline CDR1 is KGHSH and CDR2 LQKENI. Between the trimmed V and J ends, which lost 2 bases and 3 bases, there was a span of 11 bases. The length of the CDR3 is 15 residues.

The chain carries TRBV19 and TRBJ1-3; D is possibly TRBD1 (6 bases). V dropped 3 bases and J dropped 0 bases, with 12 bases sitting between them. CDR3 length: 16 amino acids. Germline V gene data show CDR1 as LNHDA and CDR2 as SQIVND (reference sequence). This CDR3 is CASSINRASSGNTIYF. The CDR3 nucleotides are TGTGCCAGTAGTATCAACAGGGCGAGCTCTGGAAACACCATATATTTT.

The chain couples TRBV6-6 to TRBJ2-7; TRBD2 aligns across 8 bases. J lost 3 bases, V lost 5 bases, and 3 bases had no gene match. The CDR3 has 13 amino acids. Germline V CDR1 and CDR2: MNHNY, SVGAGI (reference sequence). The CDR3 DNA sequence: TGTGCCAGCAGTGGGGCGGGGGGCTACGAGCAGTACTTC. Translation gives CASSGAGGYEQYF.

A few counts support this clone. CDR3 coding DNA: TGTGCCAGCAGATTTGCTGCAGAGAACACTGAAGCTTTCTTT. As protein: CASRFAAENTEAFF. The chain joins TRBV6-6 to TRBJ1-1; D is unclear. Germline V gives CDR1 MNHNY, CDR2 SVGAGI (reference sequence). V was trimmed by 6 bases and J by 1 base, leaving 12 bases between them. This CDR3 region has 14 residues.

With respect to this clone: An end of the junction does not agree with germline; a read error may underlie this. V and J are TRBV7-6 and TRBJ2-7; a possible D gene is TRBD1 (5 bases). This CDR3 spans 13 amino acids. CDR1 and CDR2 (germline): SGHVS, FNYEAQ. CDR3: CASSLAGAEEQCF. In DNA, the CDR3 is TGTGCCAGCAGCTTAGCAGGGGCTGAGGAGCAGTGCTTC.

This chain links TRBV30 with TRBJ2-2; the D gene is possibly TRBD1 (6 bases). Per germline, CDR1 GTSNPN and CDR2 SVGIG (reference sequence). This CDR3 comprises 13 residues. V dropped 4 bases and J dropped 4 bases, with 10 bases sitting between them. The CDR3 region is CAWTRGFTGELFF. In nucleotides, the CDR3 is TGTGCCTGGACGAGGGGGTTCACCGGGGAGCTGTTTTTT.

The chain has TRBV19 and TRBJ1-3; D unresolved. V was trimmed by 7 bases and J by 0 bases, leaving 13 bases between them. The length of the CDR3 is 15 residues. The germline gives CDR1 LNHDA, CDR2 SQIVND (reference sequence). CDR3 protein: CASTPGRSSGNTIYF. The CDR3 bases are TGTGCCAGTACCCCAGGACGGAGCTCTGGAAACACCATATATTTT.

Of note for this clone: Being one base from a much bigger clone, this may be a read error. The chain employs TRBV7-8 and TRBJ2-5; D is tentatively TRBD1 or TRBD2 (5 bases each). The germline V gene encodes CDR1 SGHVS and CDR2 FQNEAQ. Trimming took off 4 bases at V and 5 bases at J, with 8 bases between the two ends. The CDR3 runs 12 residues. The CDR3 spells CASSWGSETQYF. CDR3 in DNA: TGTGCCAGCAGCTGGGGGTCGGAGACCCAGTACTTC.

V gene TRBV7-9 combines with J gene TRBJ2-5; D is tentatively TRBD1 or TRBD2 (5 bases each). V dropped 3 bases and J dropped 5 bases, with 22 bases sitting between them. CDR1 and CDR2 from the germline V gene are SEHNR and FQNEAQ (reference sequence). This CDR3 is built from 17 residues. The CDR3 is CASSFVSLSGEGETQYF. DNA for the CDR3: TGTGCCAGCAGCTTCGTGTCTCTTTCCGGAGAGGGGGAGACCCAGTACTTC.

This clone occurred a few times. The CDR3 sequence: CASSFPNRTGGAYNSPLHF. The DNA of the CDR3 is TGCGCCAGCAGCTTCCCTAATAGGACAGGGGGCGCCTATAATTCACCCCTCCACTTT. V gene TRBV5-1 combines with J gene TRBJ1-6; 11 bases agree with TRBD1. Unmatched junction bases numbered 9, after V lost 2 bases and J lost 2 bases. CDR3 size: 19 residues. The germline V gene has CDR1 SGHRS and CDR2 YFSETQ.

The V call is TRBV30, the J call TRBJ2-3, with D possibly matching TRBD2 (6 bases). CDR3 length: 17 residues. Germline CDR1 reads GTSNPN; CDR2 reads SVGIG (reference sequence). The V end lost 1 base, the J end lost 0 bases, and 17 bases lay between the germline ends. CDR3 bases: TGTGCCTGGAGTGCGCCCCCCCTTAGCGGAAGCACAGATACGCAGTATTTT. Its translation: CAWSAPPLSGSTDTQYF.

This chain uses TRBV7-9 with TRBJ2-2; 10 nucleotides agree with TRBD2. In germline, CDR1 is SEHNR, CDR2 FQNEAQ (reference sequence). This CDR3 has 17 amino acids. V was pared by 8 bases and J by 0 bases, with 9 bases of the junction left unmatched. The CDR3 DNA sequence: TGTGCCAGCGGCAGCGGGAGGGGCTCCGCGAACACCGGGGAGCTGTTTTTT. This codes for CASGSGRGSANTGELFF. Full variable domain (outside the CDR3, taken from reference TRBV7-9 and TRBJ2-2): DTGVSQNPRHKITKRGQNVTFRCDPISEHNRLYWYRQTLGQGPEFLTYFQNEAQLEKSRLLSDRFSAERPKGSFSTLEIQRTEQGDSAMYLCASGSGRGSANTGELFFGEGSRLTVL.

This clone has just one count. The CDR3 nucleotides are TGTGCCAGCTCCGAGTACACAGATACGCAGTATTTT. Translated, it gives CASSEYTDTQYF. The V call is TRBV18, the J call TRBJ2-3, with unresolved D. The CDR3 totals 12 residues. V lost 6 bases and J lost 2, with 6 bases in between. Germline V gene data show CDR1 as KGHSH and CDR2 as LQKENI.

V usage is TRBV5-1 and J usage is TRBJ1-1; TRBD1 matches at 10 bases. V was pared by 4 bases and J by 0 bases, with 6 bases of the junction left unmatched. Germline CDR1 SGHRS, CDR2 YFSETQ. The length of the CDR3 is 16 residues. The CDR3 spells CASSIGQGGMNTEAFF. The CDR3 nucleotides read TGCGCCAGCAGCATAGGACAGGGGGGAATGAACACTGAAGCTTTCTTT. The full variable domain, in which reference TRBV5-1 and TRBJ1-1 provide the parts outside the CDR3, is KAGVTQTPRYLIKTRGQQVTLSCSPISGHRSVSWYQQTPGQGLQFLFEYFSETQRNKGNFPGRFSGRQFSNSRSEMNVSTLELGDSALYLCASSIGQGGMNTEAFFGQGTRLTVV.

This clone has only one observation. The CDR3 DNA sequence: TGTGCCAGCAGTGACAGGTTCGACCTTTTAGCCAAAAACATTCAGTACTTC. Translated, it gives CASSDRFDLLAKNIQYF. V usage is TRBV6-1 and J usage is TRBJ2-4; D is uncertain. V was shortened by 3 bases and J by 0 bases, with 15 bases between the two germline ends. The germline CDR1 and CDR2 sequences are MNHNS and SASEGT. The CDR3 runs 17 residues.